Presented here are 2 T cell receptor beta chains from one specimen sequenced in a study of spatial heterogeneity in lung cancer. Whole-study findings and limits: Counts of expanded alpha and beta TCRs within tumors tracked the tumor nonsynonymous mutation count.

Indicated time point: sample taken at primary tumor resection. The antigens these receptors bind are not known. TCRdb called the 5' RACE reads again in MiXCR, with one record for every CDR3 protein. The table has 7,000 to 8,500 distinct CDR3 sequences, about 3.2% seen once. This specimen was lung tumor tissue, taken at surgery. Receptors originate from a male donor with early-stage non-small cell lung cancer.

This clonotype rates as medium-sized. The rearrangement joins TRBV2 to TRBJ1-1; D not certain. The V end lost 1 base, the J end lost 0 bases, and 6 bases lay between the germline ends. The CDR3 runs 14 residues. Germline assignment: CDR1 SNHLY and CDR2 FYNNEI. For the CDR3, the DNA is TGTGCCAGCAGTGAAGGTACGGTGAACACTGAAGCTTTCTTT. This sequence encodes CASSEGTVNTEAFF.

The chain uses TRBV13 and TRBJ2-1; 9 bases are a match to TRBD2. CDR3 length equals 16 residues. Losses at the gene ends were 3 bases for V and 6 bases for J; bases not matched to a gene: 9. Looked up from germline, CDR1 is PRHDT and CDR2 is FYEKMQ (reference sequence). CDR3 in amino acids: CASSFRGRGGLNEQFF. The CDR3 region has the DNA TGTGCCAGCAGCTTCCGGGGGCGGGGGGGCCTCAATGAGCAGTTCTTC. The full variable domain, its missing parts supplied by reference TRBV13 and TRBJ2-1, is AAGVIQSPRHLIKEKRETATLKCYPIPRHDTVYWYQQGPGQDPQFLISFYEKMQSDKGSIPDRFSAQQFSDYHSELNMSSLELGDSALYFCASSFRGRGGLNEQFFGPGTRLTVL.